The 29 T cell receptor beta chains presented below share a single source sample, sequenced in a study of cytomegalovirus exposure and HLA in healthy donors (dated by TCRdb to 2016 to 2017). Library preparation used the immunoSEQ multiplex PCR assay. The multiplex PCR relied on a mix of 60 forward primers for TCR Vbeta segments and 13 reverse primers for TCR Jbeta segments. Entries here come from immuneACCESS through TCRdb and include only in-frame sequences with V and J called. Some clones fail to appear in such tables; in the studies checked, an unresolved V gene covers under half of the shortfall, and the cause of the remainder is unknown. The sample table holds some 150,000 clones, of which 60% to 80% were seen once. The ten largest clonotypes hold approximately 1.3% of the sample. Sequencing was carried out using PBMCs. The receptors stem from a man aged 55 to 70 in good health and CMV-seronegative.

DNA of the CDR3: TGTGCCGGGGCATATGCAGGACAGCAAGAGACCCAGTACTTC. This codes for CAGAYAGQQETQYF. The chain is built from TRBV2 and TRBJ2-5; a weak D match, TRBD1 (6 bases). This CDR3 contains 14 residues. Per germline, CDR1 SNHLY and CDR2 FYNNEI. Trimming shortened V by 11 bases and J by 2 bases, and 18 bases separated the two germline ends. Supplemented by reference TRBV2 and TRBJ2-5, the full variable domain reads EPEVTQTPSHQVTQMGQEVILRCVPISNHLYFYWYRQILGQKVEFLVSFYNNEISEKSEIFDDQFSVERPDGSNFTLKIRSTKLEDSAMYFCAGAYAGQQETQYFGPGTRLLVL.

The rearrangement links TRBV28 to TRBJ2-5; 9 bases map to TRBD1. Near its end, the DNA agrees better with TRBJ2-7, so the J call may be wrong. Germline loops: CDR1 MDHEN, CDR2 SYDVKM. CDR3 size: 16 residues. The CDR3 nucleotides are TGTGCCAGCAGTTCTCCGGGACAGGGCTACTCCTACGAGCAGTACTTC. Residues: CASSSPGQGYSYEQYF.

J is TRBJ1-6 and V is TRBV28; 9 nucleotides align to TRBD1. Per the germline V gene, CDR1 is MDHEN and CDR2 is SYDVKM. Unmatched junction bases numbered 11, after V lost 5 bases and J lost 9 bases. This CDR3 has 16 residues. The CDR3 protein is CASSTITGGWVSPLHF. The CDR3 DNA reads as TGTGCCAGCAGTACAATAACAGGGGGCTGGGTTTCACCCCTCCACTTT.

This chain links TRBV28 with TRBJ1-5; a weak D match, TRBD1 (6 bases). V was trimmed by 5 bases and J by 7 bases, leaving 18 bases between them. This CDR3 is 15 amino acids long. CDR1 is MDHEN and CDR2 is SYDVKM in the germline V gene. CDR3 nucleotide sequence: TGTGCCAGCAGTCCCTTAACAGGGTCTAGGCAGCCCCAGCATTTT. It specifies CASSPLTGSRQPQHF.

This clone showed up just a few times. This chain uses TRBV27 with TRBJ2-3; 7 bases are a match to TRBD2. The CDR3 has 16 residues. The V and J ends lost 7 bases and 6 bases, in that order; junction bases with no gene match: 16. Germline lookup yields CDR1 MNHEY and CDR2 SMNVEV (reference sequence). In nucleotides, the CDR3 is TGTGCCAGCACCGAGTTCGGGACGGGGGGTAGTGATACGCAGTATTTT. It translates to CASTEFGTGGSDTQYF.

The chain uses TRBV19 and TRBJ2-1; a weak D match, TRBD2 (5 bases). CDR3 length equals 15 residues. Trimming removed 7 bases at V and 8 bases at J, with 21 bases between. Germline lookup yields CDR1 LNHDA and CDR2 SQIVND (reference sequence). The CDR3 DNA reads TGTGCCAGTAATATCCCGACGGGAAACGAGGATGAGCAGTTCTTC. This translates into CASNIPTGNEDEQFF. The complete variable domain, with remaining parts taken from reference TRBV19 and TRBJ2-1, reads DGGITQSPKYLFRKEGQNVTLSCEQNLNHDAMYWYRQDPGQGLRLIYYSQIVNDFQKGDIAEGYSVSREKKESFPLTVTSAQKNPTAFYLCASNIPTGNEDEQFFGPGTRLTVL.

CDR3 sequence (DNA): TGTGCCAGCAGCAGGATGACAGTCCCGGGTGACACCTTC. Translated: CASSRMTVPGDTF. This chain joins TRBV5-4 and TRBJ1-2; tentative D call: TRBD1 (5 bases). V lost 4 bases and J 12 bases, leaving 19 bases between the germline ends. Germline loops: CDR1 SGHNT, CDR2 YYREEE (reference sequence). The CDR3 runs 13 residues.

The chain recombines TRBV5-4 with TRBJ1-4, with D possibly being TRBD1 (5 bases). Looked up from germline, CDR1 is SGHNT and CDR2 is YYREEE (reference sequence). CDR3 length: 15 amino acids. The V and J ends lost 4 bases and 8 bases respectively, with 18 bases between them. CDR3 bases: TGTGCCAGCAGCACGGGTGGGGTTGGGGGGGAAAAACTGTTTTTT. Protein product: CASSTGGVGGEKLFF.

The rearrangement joins TRBV28 to TRBJ1-5, with D uncertain. The CDR3 is 16 residues long. CDR1 is MDHEN, CDR2 SYDVKM, per germline. The ends were cut back, 3 bases at V and 2 bases at J, with 14 bases in the middle. This CDR3 is CASSLGGQKGNQPQHF. DNA of the CDR3: TGTGCCAGCAGTTTGGGCGGGCAGAAGGGCAATCAGCCCCAGCATTTT.

This sequence joins TRBV6-4 and TRBJ1-1, with no clear D. CDR3 length equals 14 residues. V shed 3 bases and J shed 1 base, with 9 bases lying between them. Germline CDR1 is MRHNA and CDR2 is SNTAGT. CDR3 sequence: CASSEAVGNTEAFF. The CDR3 DNA follows: TGTGCCAGCAGTGAGGCGGTTGGGAACACTGAAGCTTTCTTT.

The V call is TRBV27, the J call TRBJ2-7; unclear D gene. V lost 6 bases and J 0 bases, leaving 15 bases between the germline ends. The CDR3 length is 15 residues. Germline CDR1 and CDR2: MNHEY and SMNVEV (reference sequence). As DNA, the CDR3 is TGTGCCAGCAGCAAGCCCCAATTGAGCTCCTACGAGCAGTACTTC. Its translation: CASSKPQLSSYEQYF.

The chain links TRBV5-1 to TRBJ2-1, with 7 bases aligning to TRBD1. The CDR3 consists of 16 residues. Germline loops: CDR1 SGHRS, CDR2 YFSETQ. J was trimmed by 7 bases and V by 4 bases; bases with no gene match: 14. CDR3 sequence (DNA): TGCGCCAGCAGCCTGAAACCGGGACAGCCCCAGAATGAGCAGTTCTTC. Amino acid sequence: CASSLKPGQPQNEQFF.

This clone is a singleton in its sample. The CDR3 sequence: CASTPGGTQQFF. DNA of the CDR3: TGTGCCAGCACTCCTGGGGGGACTCAGCAGTTCTTC. The V gene is TRBV27, the J gene TRBJ2-1; TRBD2 is a possible D gene (6 bases). Germline V gene data show CDR1 as MNHEY and CDR2 as SMNVEV (reference sequence). V lost 7 bases, J lost 11 bases, and 15 bases lay in between. The CDR3 totals 12 residues.

This clone was detected only once. J is TRBJ1-1 and V is TRBV5-4, with a tentative D call TRBD1 (5 bases). The CDR3 covers 13 residues. The V gene's germline CDR1 is SGHNT and CDR2 YYREEE (reference sequence). V lost 3 bases and J 7 bases, leaving 13 bases between the germline ends. The CDR3 here is CASSSGERYEAFF. CDR3 sequence (DNA): TGTGCCAGCAGCTCGGGGGAGAGATATGAAGCTTTCTTT.

The chain couples TRBV18 to TRBJ2-5; TRBD1 aligns across 8 bases. V shed 6 bases, J shed 5 bases, and the junction held 8 bases outside the gene matches. CDR1 and CDR2 (germline): KGHSH, LQKENI. CDR3 size: 14 residues. CDR3 coding DNA: TGTGCCAGCTCCGAGGGGGCAGGGGGCGAGACCCAGTACTTC. Translation gives CASSEGAGGETQYF.

The genes are TRBV2 and TRBJ2-3, with 7 positions matching TRBD1. CDR3 length: 13 residues. V dropped 9 bases and J dropped 0; count of bases not matched to a gene: 3. Germline loops: CDR1 SNHLY, CDR2 FYNNEI. DNA for the CDR3: TGTGCCAGACAGGGGAATAGCACAGATACGCAGTATTTT. Amino acids: CARQGNSTDTQYF.

This sequence joins TRBV4-3 and TRBJ2-3; 7 nucleotides align to TRBD1. Germline V gene lookup returns CDR1 LGHNA and CDR2 YSLEER. Trimming removed 1 base from V and 0 bases from J; junction bases left unmatched: 1. The length of the CDR3 is 15 residues. The DNA of the CDR3 is TGCGCCAGCAGCCAAGGGGACAGTAGCACAGATACGCAGTATTTT. This gives the protein CASSQGDSSTDTQYF.

This clone was counted a few times. V usage is TRBV9 and J usage is TRBJ1-2; 7 positions match TRBD1. Germline-derived CDR1 and CDR2 are SGDLS and YYNGEE. V lost 3 bases to trimming and J lost 5 bases; unmatched junction nucleotides: 7. The CDR3 runs to 14 residues. The CDR3, as DNA: TGTGCCAGCAGCGGGGACAGAGGTTCGTATGGCTACACCTTC. Protein product: CASSGDRGSYGYTF.

V gene TRBV4-1 combines with J gene TRBJ2-7, with TRBD1 matching over 9 bases. The CDR3 is made up of 15 amino acids. The J segment lost 2 bases and the V segment lost 3 bases, leaving 5 bases of the junction unmatched. Germline CDR1 and CDR2: MGHRA and YSYEKL. The CDR3 here is CASSQGQGGTYEQYF. The CDR3 nucleotides are TGCGCCAGCAGCCAGGGACAGGGCGGAACCTACGAGCAGTACTTC.

The sample holds one count of this clone. The chain uses TRBV7-9 and TRBJ1-5, with D uncertain. Trimming cost V 2 bases and J 5 bases, with 4 bases left between them. There are 12 residues in the CDR3. Germline V gene sequence: CDR1 SEHNR, CDR2 FQNEAQ (reference sequence). The CDR3 coding sequence is TGTGCCAGCAGCTTACAGGATCAGCCCCAGCATTTT. This sequence encodes CASSLQDQPQHF.

This sequence joins TRBV7-3 and TRBJ2-3, with a possible D match to TRBD2 (6 bases). The CDR3 totals 16 residues. The V gene lost 5 bases and the J gene lost 0 bases, with 15 bases spanning the gap. Germline CDR1 reads SGHTA; CDR2 reads FQGTGA. CDR3 nucleotides: TGTGCCAGCAGCCTGACGGGGGATTCTAGCACAGATACGCAGTATTTT. It translates to CASSLTGDSSTDTQYF.

The gene calls are TRBV13 and TRBJ2-7; a weak D match, TRBD2 (7 bases). CDR1 and CDR2 from the germline V gene are PRHDT and FYEKMQ (reference sequence). This CDR3 contains 15 residues. V shed 2 bases and J shed 5 bases, with 16 bases lying between them. CDR3 protein: CASSLRGGAFDEQYF. The CDR3 bases are TGTGCCAGCAGCTTAAGAGGGGGGGCCTTTGACGAGCAGTACTTC.

This chain links TRBV2 with TRBJ2-5; 7 bases align to TRBD2. Germline V gene data show CDR1 as SNHLY and CDR2 as FYNNEI. The CDR3 covers 10 residues. In DNA, the CDR3 is TGTGTGGCGGGAGAAGAGACCCAGTACTTC. It encodes CVAGEETQYF.

A single count supports this clone. The chain links TRBV6-1 to TRBJ2-3; 9 nucleotides align to TRBD1. Germline lookup yields CDR1 MNHNS and CDR2 SASEGT. V lost 8 bases, J lost 11 bases, and 11 bases stayed unmatched. The CDR3 is 13 residues long. This CDR3 reads CASPPGQGSGQYF. CDR3 DNA sequence: TGTGCCAGCCCCCCGGGACAGGGATCGGGGCAGTATTTT.

There are a few counts of this clone. Other DNA sequences of this sample code for an identical CDR3. The V and J genes are TRBV4-2 and TRBJ2-2, with 10 bases lining up with TRBD1. The CDR3 consists of 15 residues. Germline V CDR1 and CDR2: LGHNA, YNFKEQ. V gave up 1 base and J gave up 4 bases; unmatched junction bases: 0. The CDR3 DNA reads TGTGCCAGCAGCCAAGGGACAGGGGGCACCGGGGAGCTGTTTTTT. It yields the protein CASSQGTGGTGELFF.

The chain combines TRBV28 with TRBJ2-1; D not certain. Germline CDR1 is MDHEN and CDR2 is SYDVKM. The ends were cut back, 3 bases at V and 0 bases at J, with 6 bases in the middle. The length of the CDR3 is 14 residues. The CDR3 here is CASSLWLSYNEQFF. Written as DNA, the CDR3 is TGTGCCAGCAGTTTGTGGCTCTCCTACAATGAGCAGTTCTTC.

The chain has TRBV18 and TRBJ2-7; 10 bases agree with TRBD2. In germline, CDR1 is KGHSH, CDR2 LQKENI. The length of the CDR3 is 15 residues. The junction had 2 bases not matched to a gene; V was cut back by 3 bases and J by 0 bases. The CDR3 nucleotides are TGTGCCAGCTCACCCGCTAGCGGGAGCTCCTACGAGCAGTACTTC. Residues: CASSPASGSSYEQYF.

The V gene is TRBV11-2, the J gene TRBJ2-5; 15 bases are a match to TRBD2. Germline V gene data show CDR1 as SGHAT and CDR2 as FQNNGV. The CDR3 has 17 amino acids. With V trimmed by 5 bases and J by 5 bases, 9 bases remained unmatched. The CDR3 is CASSGGLAGGSGETQYF. The CDR3 DNA sequence: TGTGCCAGCAGCGGGGGACTAGCGGGAGGCTCCGGGGAGACCCAGTACTTC.

This rearrangement joins TRBV5-1 to TRBJ2-1; TRBD1 matches at 8 bases. Germline V gives CDR1 SGHRS, CDR2 YFSETQ. Trimming took 4 bases from V and 0 from J; bases not matched to a gene: 6. CDR3 length: 16 residues. The CDR3 DNA reads TGCGCCAGCAGCCGGGGACAGGCCAGCTCCTACAATGAGCAGTTCTTC. Its translation is CASSRGQASSYNEQFF.